This T cell receptor (beta chain) came from a study of T cell repertoires in cytomegalovirus infection. TCRdb passed the reads through MiXCR, listing each CDR3 protein once. Seen here are a few hundred thousand distinct CDR3 sequences, around 18% observed once, and the top ten hold 7.5% to 9.5%. V lost 4 bases, J lost 5 bases, and 14 bases lay in between. The CDR3 runs to 14 residues. Germline CDR1 and CDR2: SEHNR and FQNEAQ (reference sequence). The V call is TRBV7-9, the J call TRBJ1-1; no clear D. Sequenced: PBMCs. This sequence originates from a human donor in good health (CMV status not recorded). Some clones in this sample may be carry-over from other donors' samples. CDR3 nucleotide sequence: TGTGCCAGCAGCTACGGTAGGGAGGTGACTGAAGCTTTCTTT. It encodes CASSYGREVTEAFF.